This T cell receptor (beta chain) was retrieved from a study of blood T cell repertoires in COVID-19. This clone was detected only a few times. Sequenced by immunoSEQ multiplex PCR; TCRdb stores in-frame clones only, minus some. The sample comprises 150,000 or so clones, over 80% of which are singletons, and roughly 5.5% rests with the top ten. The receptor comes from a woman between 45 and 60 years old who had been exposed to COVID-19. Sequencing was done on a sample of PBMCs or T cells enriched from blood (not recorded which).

The CDR3 reads CASSQDGRGGVNEQFF. The CDR3 DNA follows: TGCGCCAGCAGCCAGGACGGTCGGGGGGGAGTCAATGAGCAGTTCTTC. J is TRBJ2-1 and V is TRBV4-1, with 8 bases that match TRBD2. V was clipped by 3 bases and J by 6 bases; unmatched bases: 10. CDR3 size: 16 residues. Germline CDR1 MGHRA, CDR2 YSYEKL.